The 3 T cell receptor beta chains below were found in one sample sequenced in a study of OX40 agonist ivuxolimab in advanced cancers. Only in-frame clones appear in the TCRdb table, and some are missing; sequencing was by immunoSEQ multiplex PCR. The table has over 90,000 clones, 90% seen once. Sequences were derived from CD4+ or CD8+ T cells sorted from blood, sampled in a trial of the OX40 agonist ivuxolimab. Receptor source: an adult with an advanced solid tumor such as melanoma, head and neck, liver or kidney cancer.

The rearrangement links TRBV5-1 to TRBJ1-1, with unresolved D. Germline V gives CDR1 SGHRS, CDR2 YFSETQ. The ends were cut back, 4 bases at V and 13 bases at J, with 20 bases in the middle. The CDR3 has 13 amino acids. CDR3 DNA: TGCGCCAGCAGCGGCCTGACGTCGGGAGGTTATTTCTTT. This codes for CASSGLTSGGYFF.

This sequence joins TRBV5-1 and TRBJ2-1; D is possibly TRBD2 (7 bases). V lost 1 base and J lost 2, with 19 bases in between. The length of the CDR3 is 18 residues. Germline V lookup: CDR1 SGHRS, CDR2 YFSETQ. DNA of the CDR3: TGCGCCAGCAGCTTGATGGGGGCACTAGGACTAGCCTACAATGAGCAGTTCTTC. Its protein product is CASSLMGALGLAYNEQFF. Filled out from reference TRBV5-1 and TRBJ2-1, the complete variable domain reads KAGVTQTPRYLIKTRGQQVTLSCSPISGHRSVSWYQQTPGQGLQFLFEYFSETQRNKGNFPGRFSGRQFSNSRSEMNVSTLELGDSALYLCASSLMGALGLAYNEQFFGPGTRLTVL.

This CDR3 is CARITGFLKTGGYTF. The CDR3 nucleotides read TGTGCCAGGATAACGGGATTTTTAAAAACAGGGGGCTACACCTTC. The chain recombines TRBV19 with TRBJ1-2; a weak D match, TRBD1 (6 bases). Germline CDR1 reads LNHDA; CDR2 reads SQIVND (reference sequence). With 9 bases removed from V and 8 bases from J, the gap between germline ends came to 25 bases. The CDR3 runs to 15 residues.